This TCR beta chain was identified during a study of T cell repertoires in cytomegalovirus infection. Background on the study: An indication of both CMV infection and matching HLA type came from public TCR beta signatures.

TCRdb reprocessed the reads with MiXCR, giving one entry per CDR3 protein. In the table there are more than 250,000 distinct CDR3 sequences, more than 20% of which are singletons. The V gene's germline CDR1 is MNHEY and CDR2 SVGEGT. This CDR3 spans 18 amino acids. Losses at the gene ends were 2 bases for V and 3 bases for J; bases not matched to a gene: 9. This clonotype was recorded a few times. Its antigen remains unidentified. Study-wide points: It was HLA-C-restricted CMV-specific TCR beta clonotypes that dominated the response ex vivo.

The V call is TRBV6-2 or TRBV6-3, the J call TRBJ2-1, with TRBD2 matching over 11 bases. Sequenced here: cultured PBMCs, sampled from culture after CMV antigen stimulation. The receptor was derived from a human donor in good health (CMV status not recorded). Some clones in this sample may be carry-over from other donors' samples. CDR3 DNA: TGTGCCAGCAGTTACCTTGTCGGGACTAGCGGTTACTACAATGAGCAGTTCTTC. Translated, it gives CASSYLVGTSGYYNEQFF.